The clone carrying this T cell receptor (beta chain) was counted a few times. The CDR3 is 15 residues long. Deletions cut 1 base from V and 6 bases from J, with 13 bases between. Germline assignment: CDR1 MNHEY and CDR2 SVGEGT. The source of the sample is a study of identical twins. TCRdb reprocessed the 5' RACE reads via MiXCR and lists one record per CDR3 protein. The sample carries around 370,000 distinct CDR3 sequences, roughly 9% recorded once. The sequenced sample was naive T cells sorted from blood. The receptor was derived from a woman aged 50 to 65 in good health. The V call is TRBV6-2 or TRBV6-3, the J call TRBJ2-1, with D possibly being TRBD2 (6 bases). CDR3 loop: CASSYLVGSGNEQFF. The CDR3, as DNA: TGTGCCAGCAGTTACTTAGTCGGGAGCGGCAATGAGCAGTTCTTC.